The 8 T cell receptor beta chains below all came from one sample that was sequenced in a study of T cells in Graves' hyperthyroidism and ophthalmopathy. The investigators amplified TCR beta CDR3 regions from RNA transcripts. In the first-round RT-PCR of the TCR CDR3, the HTBI primer set was used. In TCRdb, the multiplex PCR reads were re-called with MiXCR into one record per CDR3 protein. The sample lists 350,000 to 500,000 distinct CDR3 sequences; about 13% were seen once. The material sequenced was blood. All receptors come from a woman aged 18-29 years with Graves' hyperthyroidism.

This clonotype was picked up a small number of times. The V and J genes are TRBV2 and TRBJ1-1; 7 positions match TRBD1. With 7 bases clipped from V and 4 bases from J, the junction kept 12 bases outside the gene matches. CDR1 and CDR2 (germline): SNHLY, FYNNEI. This CDR3 has 15 residues. The CDR3 reads CASTSPRDRFTEAFF. The CDR3 DNA reads as TGTGCCAGCACCTCACCCCGGGACAGATTCACTGAAGCTTTCTTT.

The gene calls are TRBV27 and TRBJ2-2; 7 nucleotides line up with TRBD2. CDR3 length: 16 residues. Germline-derived CDR1 and CDR2 are MNHEY and SMNVEV (reference sequence). The V segment lost 0 bases and the J segment 6 bases; nucleotides outside the gene matches: 7. The DNA of the CDR3 is TGTGCCAGCAGTTTATCGGGACTATCTTACCCCGGGGAGCTGTTTTTT. Its translation: CASSLSGLSYPGELFF.

This clonotype was recorded many times. The rearrangement links TRBV11-2 to TRBJ2-5; D is undetermined. This CDR3 region has 12 residues. Between the trimmed V and J ends, which lost 4 bases and 2 bases, there was a span of 5 bases. Germline V gene data show CDR1 as SGHAT and CDR2 as FQNNGV. CDR3 protein: CASSSVQETQYF. CDR3 sequence (DNA): TGTGCCAGCAGCTCAGTTCAAGAGACCCAGTACTTC.

This clonotype was counted at least ten times. J is TRBJ1-5 and V is TRBV4-3; D is unclear. From germline, CDR1 is LGHNA and CDR2 YSLEER. This CDR3 is 18 amino acids long. V dropped 0 bases and J dropped 3 bases, with 18 bases sitting between them. The DNA of the CDR3 is TGCGCCAGCAGCCAAGATGTGGCGGGGAACGGGAACAATCAGCCCCAGCATTTT. Translated, it gives CASSQDVAGNGNNQPQHF.

This clonotype has more than one count but fewer than ten. J is TRBJ2-3 and V is TRBV19; TRBD1 matches at 7 bases. The CDR3 has 15 residues. Unmatched junction bases numbered 7, after V lost 5 bases and J lost 2 bases. The germline V gene encodes CDR1 LNHDA and CDR2 SQIVND (reference sequence). DNA of the CDR3: TGTGCCAGTAGTGGACAGGTGGAATTCACAGATACGCAGTATTTT. Its translation: CASSGQVEFTDTQYF.

This clonotype was found a few times. The chain uses TRBV6-1 and TRBJ2-2; D unresolved. The CDR3 contains 13 residues. The germline V gene has CDR1 MNHNS and CDR2 SASEGT. Trimming took 1 base from V and 3 from J, leaving 3 bases between them. CDR3 sequence (DNA): TGTGCCAGCAGTGAAGTTTACACCGGGGAGCTGTTTTTT. Translated, it gives CASSEVYTGELFF.

There are many counts of this clonotype. The genes are TRBV15 and TRBJ2-5, with 7 bases that match TRBD1. CDR1 is LNHNV and CDR2 is YYDKDF in the germline V gene (reference sequence). The junction had 7 bases not matched to a gene; V was cut back by 5 bases and J by 4 bases. This CDR3 spans 14 amino acids. In nucleotides, the CDR3 is TGTGCCACCAGCGGGCGTAAGGGGGCAGAGACCCAGTACTTC. As protein: CATSGRKGAETQYF.

This clonotype was counted at least ten times. The V and J genes are TRBV7-8 and TRBJ2-3, with D possibly being TRBD1 (6 bases). Trimming left V 5 bases short and J 0 bases short, with 15 bases between. The CDR3 is made up of 16 amino acids. The germline V gene encodes CDR1 SGHVS and CDR2 FQNEAQ. CDR3 protein: CASSIYDRSSTDTQYF. CDR3 DNA: TGTGCCAGCAGCATATACGACAGGTCTAGCACAGATACGCAGTATTTT.